This record concerns one TCR beta chain sequence. Its antigen is still unknown. This sample is part of a study of cytomegalovirus exposure and HLA in healthy donors. Turning to the study itself: An early data release held tens of millions of unique TCRs from HLA-typed donors. Within the Caucasian-associated ancestry cluster were around 81% of the roughly 400 genotyped donors.

The CDR3 spans 15 residues. Trimming removed 4 bases from V and 4 bases from J, with 18 bases in between. CDR1 SGHRS and CDR2 YFSETQ come from the germline V gene. Whole-study results and caveats: Previously analyzed data showed that most TCR beta V segments were productive at a frequency of about 87% or about 30%. Reportedly, a later analysis found an Asian-associated ancestry cluster had fewer N-insertions than the approximately 700-donor mean.

This PCR relied on a set of 60 Vbeta primers and 13 Jbeta primers. The protocol was immunoSEQ multiplex PCR, while the TCRdb copy is restricted to in-frame clones and leaves out a portion. The sample has around 130,000 clones, about four fifths seen once; the top ten hold roughly 2%. The receptor's source is a man aged 18 to 35 in good health and CMV-seronegative. The chain has TRBV5-1 and TRBJ2-7, with D possibly being TRBD1 (5 bases). The sequenced sample was PBMCs. The CDR3 is CASSQYPGRAYEQYF. In DNA, the CDR3 is TGCGCCAGCAGCCAATATCCAGGGCGAGCGTACGAGCAGTACTTC.